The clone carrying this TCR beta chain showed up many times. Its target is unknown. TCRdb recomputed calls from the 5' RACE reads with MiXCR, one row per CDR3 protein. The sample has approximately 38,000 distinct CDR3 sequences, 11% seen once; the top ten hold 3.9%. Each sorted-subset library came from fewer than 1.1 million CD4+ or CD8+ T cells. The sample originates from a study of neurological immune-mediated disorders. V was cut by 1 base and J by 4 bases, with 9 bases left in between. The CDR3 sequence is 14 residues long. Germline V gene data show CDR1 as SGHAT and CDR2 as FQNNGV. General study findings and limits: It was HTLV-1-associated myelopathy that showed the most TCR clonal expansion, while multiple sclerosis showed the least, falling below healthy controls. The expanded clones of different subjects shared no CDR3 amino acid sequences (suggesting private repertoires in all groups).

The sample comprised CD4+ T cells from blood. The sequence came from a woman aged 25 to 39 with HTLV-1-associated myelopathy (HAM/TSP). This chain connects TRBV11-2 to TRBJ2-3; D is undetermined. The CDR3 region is CASSLAAASDTQYF. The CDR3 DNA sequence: TGTGCCAGCAGCTTAGCCGCGGCATCAGATACGCAGTATTTT.